Listed here are 18 T cell receptor beta chains from one sample, sequenced in a study of regulatory T cells in long-lasting Graves disease. Library construction for TCR beta used iRepertoire HTBI primers and Arm-PCR of CDR3 regions. MiXCR, applied by TCRdb to the multiplex PCR reads, yields one record per CDR3 protein. The sample consists of approximately 360,000 distinct CDR3 sequences, 10% to 15% of them appearing once. Regarding time point: newly diagnosed GD, antithyroid drugs for less than 3 months. Extracted PBMC RNA gave rise to the TCR library. This same sample was also part of a study on T cells in Graves' hyperthyroidism and ophthalmopathy.

Source: peripheral blood mononuclear cells (PBMCs), taken at new diagnosis, from a patient treated with antithyroid drugs. These receptors were collected from a young woman with Graves disease.

This clonotype was detected ten times or more. At one of its ends the junction is not consistent with the germline gene, which may arise from a read error. The CDR3: CASSSLLVTEALF. The CDR3 nucleotides read TGTGCCAGCAGCTCGTTGCTTGTCACTGAAGCTCTCTTT. This chain joins TRBV11-1 and TRBJ1-1; D remains ambiguous. The CDR3 contains 13 residues. Germline lookup yields CDR1 SGHAT and CDR2 FQDESV (reference sequence). Based on the CDR3 plus reference TRBV11-1 and TRBJ1-1, the full variable domain is EAEVAQSPRYKITEKSQAVAFWCDPISGHATLYWYRQILGQGPELLVQFQDESVVDDSQLPKDRFSAERLKGVDSTLKIQPAELGDSAMYLCASSSLLVTEALFGQGTRLTVV.

The genes are TRBV29-1 and TRBJ1-2, with D unresolved. This CDR3 is 11 amino acids long. Germline lookup yields CDR1 SQVTM and CDR2 ANQGSEA. Trimming cost V 1 base and J 8 bases, with 8 bases left between them. DNA for the CDR3: TGCAGCGTTGAAGGTCCAGAAGGCTACACCTTC. Translated: CSVEGPEGYTF.

V is TRBV9 and J is TRBJ1-2; D ambiguous. The CDR3 is made up of 15 amino acids. The germline V gene encodes CDR1 SGDLS and CDR2 YYNGEE. The ends were cut back, 1 base at V and 3 bases at J, with 13 bases in the middle. CDR3 loop: CASSVFSGPDYGYTF. The DNA for the CDR3 is TGTGCCAGCAGCGTATTCAGCGGCCCTGACTATGGCTACACCTTC.

This clonotype was detected ten times or more. This chain uses TRBV28 with TRBJ2-3; D call uncertain. Germline lookup yields CDR1 MDHEN and CDR2 SYDVKM. The CDR3 contains 15 residues. V was shortened by 5 bases and J by 2 bases, with 14 bases between the two germline ends. DNA for the CDR3: TGTGCCAGCAGTGCACCCGGCACAGCCACAGATACGCAGTATTTT. Amino acids: CASSAPGTATDTQYF.

In its sample, this clonotype was seen many times. A junction end diverges from the germline sequence, so it may reflect a read error. The chain is built from TRBV20-1 and TRBJ2-1; the D gene is possibly TRBD2 (7 bases). Germline CDR1 DFQATT, CDR2 SNEGSKA (reference sequence). The CDR3 contains 12 residues. As DNA, the CDR3 is TGCAGTGCCAGAGGGGGGGAAAATGAGCAGTTCTTC. Protein product: CSARGGENEQFF.

Remarks on this clonotype: One end of the junction fails to match germline, which may point to a read error. The chain is built from TRBV29-1 and TRBJ1-4, with no clear D. The CDR3 has 14 residues. Germline V gene lookup returns CDR1 SQVTM and CDR2 ANQGSEA. The CDR3 coding sequence is TGCGGCGTTGAGTGGAGTTCAACTAATGAAAAACTGTTTTTT. This gives the protein CGVEWSSTNEKLFF.

This clonotype has ten or more counts. The chain uses TRBV6-1 and TRBJ2-7, with TRBD1 identical over 8 bases. The CDR3 sequence is 14 residues long. Germline-derived CDR1 and CDR2 are MNHNS and SASEGT. Trimming took 5 bases from V and 2 from J; bases not matched to a gene: 5. CDR3 sequence: CASSRQGIPYEQYV. The CDR3 nucleotides read TGTGCCAGCAGTCGACAGGGGATCCCCTACGAGCAGTACGTC.

At least ten counts were recorded for this clonotype. The V gene is TRBV20-1, the J gene TRBJ2-5; no firm D call. With 0 bases removed from V and 5 bases from J, the gap between germline ends came to 13 bases. This CDR3 has 14 residues. CDR1 and CDR2 from the germline V gene are DFQATT and SNEGSKA (reference sequence). In nucleotides, the CDR3 is TGCAGTGCTAGAGATCTTGCTAGTATGGAGACCCAGTACTTC. Translated: CSARDLASMETQYF.

In this sample, this clonotype turned up many times. The V gene is TRBV2, the J gene TRBJ2-7; D is unclear. The CDR3 spans 11 residues. The V end lost 6 bases, the J end lost 1 base, and 4 bases lay between the germline ends. Per the germline V gene, CDR1 is SNHLY and CDR2 is FYNNEI. CDR3 protein: CASSRSYEQYV. CDR3 bases: TGTGCCAGCAGCCGGTCCTACGAGCAGTACGTC.

CDR3 sequence reads: CASSPAFGTGAFYEQYF. Written as DNA, the CDR3 is TGTGCCAGCAGCCCAGCCTTTGGAACGGGAGCTTTCTACGAGCAGTACTTC. This chain uses TRBV7-2 with TRBJ2-7; TRBD2 might be the D (6 bases). The CDR3 is 17 amino acids. Between the trimmed V and J ends, which lost 5 bases and 3 bases, there was a span of 23 bases. The germline CDR1 and CDR2 sequences are SGHTA and FQGNSA. The whole variable domain, remainder taken from reference TRBV7-2 and TRBJ2-7, is GAGVSQSPSNKVTEKGKDVELRCDPISGHTALYWYRQSLGQGLEFLIYFQGNSAPDKSGLPSDRFSAERTGGSVSTLTIQRTQQEDSAVYLCASSPAFGTGAFYEQYFGPGTRLTVT.

This clonotype was seen only a few times. The rearrangement links TRBV29-1 to TRBJ2-3; D unresolved. Germline CDR1 SQVTM, CDR2 ANQGSEA. V shed 4 bases and J shed 2 bases, with 7 bases lying between them. CDR3 length equals 12 residues. The CDR3 nucleotides read TGCAGCGTTGTCATCGTCACAGATACGCAGTATTTT. It specifies CSVVIVTDTQYF.

This clonotype has at least ten counts. The rearrangement links TRBV6-1 to TRBJ2-1; the D gene is possibly TRBD2 (6 bases). The CDR3 is made up of 14 amino acids. Germline loops: CDR1 MNHNS, CDR2 SASEGT. V lost 6 bases to trimming and J lost 9 bases, with 18 bases between them. The CDR3 DNA reads as TGTGCCAGCAGGCCCGGGGACCGGAGGGCTGAGCAGTTCTTC. It is translated as CASRPGDRRAEQFF.

This clonotype has a handful of counts. This chain connects TRBV19 to TRBJ1-5, with a tentative D call TRBD1 (5 bases). V dropped 10 bases and J dropped 0 bases, with 16 bases sitting between them. Germline values: CDR1 LNHDA, CDR2 SQIVND (reference sequence). The CDR3 has 15 amino acids. Written as DNA, the CDR3 is TGTGCCACCTCCAGGGAGGGGTATAGCAATCAGCCCCAGCATTTT. It yields the protein CATSREGYSNQPQHF.

This clonotype was detected many times. The chain employs TRBV11-2 and TRBJ2-2; no definite D call. Germline CDR1 SGHAT, CDR2 FQNNGV. The V gene lost 2 bases and the J gene lost 3 bases, with 7 bases spanning the gap. The CDR3 spans 14 residues. CDR3 protein: CASSLIVYTGELFF. The CDR3 DNA reads TGTGCCAGCAGCTTAATTGTATACACCGGGGAGCTGTTTTTT.

CDR3 sequence (DNA): TGTGCCAGCAGCCTACGGGGAGGAGCGGGGGGGCCGCATGAGCAGTTCTTC. As protein: CASSLRGGAGGPHEQFF. The chain is built from TRBV6-2 or TRBV6-3 and TRBJ2-1, with 10 bases aligning to TRBD2. The CDR3 extends over 17 amino acids. J lost 8 bases, V lost 6 bases, and 16 bases had no gene match. Germline V gene lookup returns CDR1 MNHEY and CDR2 SVGEGT.

This clonotype has a handful of counts. This chain joins TRBV5-5 and TRBJ1-4; no clear D. This CDR3 contains 16 residues. Trimming left V 1 base short and J 7 bases short, with 17 bases between. Germline V lookup: CDR1 SGHKS, CDR2 YYEKEE (reference sequence). The chain's CDR3 is CASSLPRSTTLEKLFF. The CDR3 DNA is TGTGCCAGCAGCTTGCCCCGGAGTACTACACTTGAAAAACTGTTTTTT.

The V gene is TRBV30, the J gene TRBJ2-5; possibly TRBD2 for D (7 bases). Germline CDR1 reads GTSNPN; CDR2 reads SVGIG (reference sequence). The CDR3 totals 16 residues. Trimming took 2 bases from V and 3 from J, leaving 19 bases between them. CDR3 sequence (DNA): TGTGCCTGGAGTTACCGGGGGGCTGTAGTAGAAGAGACCCAGTACTTC. Its translation: CAWSYRGAVVEETQYF.

This clonotype was found many times. The V call is TRBV29-1, the J call TRBJ2-1; D remains ambiguous. Germline loops: CDR1 SQVTM, CDR2 ANQGSEA. V lost 7 bases and J 7 bases, leaving 17 bases between the germline ends. The CDR3 runs 13 residues. CDR3 coding DNA: TGCAGCGGCTCTGTAGTATTACGGAATGAGCAGTTCTTC. Residues: CSGSVVLRNEQFF.